This TCR beta chain was found in a study of OX40 agonist ivuxolimab in advanced cancers. About the research overall: Having had anti-PD-1, anti-PD-L1 or anti-CTLA-4 therapy before was allowed, and approximately 40% had some.

V was shortened by 4 bases and J by 10 bases, with 12 bases between the two germline ends. The germline gives CDR1 SGDLS, CDR2 YYNGEE. The length of the CDR3 is 12 residues. With respect to this clone: Its antigen is as yet unknown.

Whole-study findings and limits: Relatively little clonal expansion, among the lowest observed, appeared in partial responders at 0.1-3.0 mg/kg.

Repertoires were generated with immunoSEQ multiplex PCR, while TCRdb's copy carries only in-frame clones and drops some. Of over 35,000 clones in the sample, around three quarters were seen once. The sample was CD4+ or CD8+ T cells sorted from blood, taken in a trial of the OX40 agonist ivuxolimab. The V gene is TRBV9, the J gene TRBJ2-1, with D perhaps matching TRBD1 or TRBD2 (5 bases each). The receptor was derived from an adult with an advanced solid tumor such as melanoma, head and neck, liver or kidney cancer. The CDR3, as DNA: TGTGCCAGCAGCCCCAGGGAGAGAGAGCAGTTCTTC. Encoded protein: CASSPREREQFF.